The clone carrying this TCR beta chain was found many times. This CDR3 has 18 amino acids. The ends were cut back, 5 bases at V and 0 bases at J, with 23 bases in the middle. The V gene's germline CDR1 is DFQATT and CDR2 SNEGSKA (reference sequence). The sample originates from a study of human T cells and chemical hapten exposure. Study-wide background: Mainly, slight library volume differences in the pool made TCR yields vary.

Total RNA extraction was carried out from unfractionated whole blood. Unique molecular identifiers were attached to individual cDNA molecules within the library. TCRdb reprocessed the reads via MiXCR and lists one record per CDR3 protein. The table includes more than 100,000 distinct CDR3 sequences, approximately 9.3% detected once. The chain uses TRBV20-1 and TRBJ1-5, with unresolved D. The sequence was obtained from a human donor in good health. Some clones in this sample may be carry-over from other donors' samples. The source material was whole blood. CDR3 loop: CSAREGSRRKYSNQPQHF. In DNA form, the CDR3 reads TGCAGTGCTCGGGAGGGCAGTCGGAGAAAATATAGCAATCAGCCCCAGCATTTT.